The 25 T cell receptor beta chains listed next were all sequenced from one sample in a study of T-cell reconstitution after alpha-beta-depleted transplantation in children. TCRbeta library preparation incorporated unique molecular identifiers. In TCRdb, the PCR reads were re-called with MiXCR into one record per CDR3 protein. The table has 500,000 to 750,000 distinct CDR3 sequences, roughly a quarter seen once. The input for sequencing was PBMCs, taken before TCRalphabeta/CD19-depleted stem cell transplant. The source is a boy under three years old with Wiskott-Aldrich syndrome, due to receive a stem cell transplant.

This sequence joins TRBV5-1 and TRBJ2-1, with D tentatively TRBD2 (5 bases). The V gene lost 4 bases and the J gene lost 6 bases, with 11 bases spanning the gap. Germline V gene lookup returns CDR1 SGHRS and CDR2 YFSETQ. This CDR3 has 13 residues. DNA for the CDR3: TGCGCCAGCAGCATGGACTTGTCCAATGAGCAGTTCTTC. Translated: CASSMDLSNEQFF.

CDR3: CASSPTGTSNEQFF. CDR3 DNA: TGTGCCAGCAGCCCCACCGGGACTAGCAATGAGCAGTTCTTC. V usage is TRBV9 and J usage is TRBJ2-1, with 8 bases matching TRBD2. V lost 4 bases, J lost 6 bases, and 6 bases stayed unmatched. Germline V gives CDR1 SGDLS, CDR2 YYNGEE. This CDR3 region has 14 residues.

This chain connects TRBV28 to TRBJ2-7; 7 nucleotides agree with TRBD1. This CDR3 has 14 residues. From germline, CDR1 is MDHEN and CDR2 SYDVKM. Losses at the gene ends were 2 bases for V and 2 bases for J; bases not matched to a gene: 3. Written as DNA, the CDR3 is TGTGCCAGCAGTTTAGGGGGACAGACCTACGAGCAGTACTTC. Protein product: CASSLGGQTYEQYF.

This clonotype turned up a few times. The chain couples TRBV12-3 or TRBV12-4 to TRBJ2-3; 7 bases are a match to TRBD1. The CDR3 sequence is 15 residues long. Germline trimming cut 1 base from V and 3 bases from J; bases unmatched to any gene: 4. The CDR3 loop is CASSLGQGMTDTQYF. The CDR3 DNA is TGTGCCAGCAGTTTAGGACAGGGAATGACAGATACGCAGTATTTT.

The chain joins TRBV7-2 to TRBJ2-1; TRBD2 agrees at 8 bases. After removal of 3 bases from V and 2 bases from J, the junction contained 9 bases not matched to a gene. The CDR3 is 17 amino acids. Germline lookup yields CDR1 SGHTA and CDR2 FQGNSA. CDR3: CASSFVFGGRTYNEQFF. The CDR3 bases are TGTGCCAGCAGCTTTGTTTTCGGCGGGAGGACCTACAATGAGCAGTTCTTC.

This rearrangement joins TRBV27 to TRBJ2-1; 8 nucleotides line up with TRBD2. The V and J ends lost 2 bases and 7 bases, in that order; junction bases with no gene match: 7. Germline-derived CDR1 and CDR2 are MNHEY and SMNVEV (reference sequence). There are 15 residues in the CDR3. CDR3 in amino acids: CASSLGREAMNEQFF. The CDR3 DNA follows: TGTGCCAGCAGTTTAGGGCGGGAGGCCATGAATGAGCAGTTCTTC.

The genes are TRBV7-8 and TRBJ1-2; D gene ambiguous. The CDR3 spans 15 residues. The V and J ends lost 3 bases and 8 bases respectively, with 19 bases between them. Germline loops: CDR1 SGHVS, CDR2 FQNEAQ. CDR3 amino acids: CASSLVSGSVSGYTF. The CDR3 DNA reads as TGTGCCAGCAGCTTGGTTTCGGGCTCAGTAAGCGGCTACACCTTC.

In this sample, this clonotype turned up once. The gene calls are TRBV5-1 and TRBJ2-5; 13 bases map to TRBD2. The trim removed 0 bases at V and 3 bases at J, leaving 2 bases unmatched. CDR3 size: 16 residues. Germline-derived CDR1 and CDR2 are SGHRS and YFSETQ. Here the CDR3 reads CASSLEGLAGKETQYF. The DNA for the CDR3 is TGCGCCAGCAGCTTGGAGGGACTAGCGGGAAAAGAGACCCAGTACTTC. The full variable domain, completed using reference TRBV5-1 and TRBJ2-5, is KAGVTQTPRYLIKTRGQQVTLSCSPISGHRSVSWYQQTPGQGLQFLFEYFSETQRNKGNFPGRFSGRQFSNSRSEMNVSTLELGDSALYLCASSLEGLAGKETQYFGPGTRLLVL.

J is TRBJ2-1 and V is TRBV12-3 or TRBV12-4; D unresolved. Trimming shortened V by 3 bases and J by 6 bases, and 12 bases separated the two germline ends. CDR3 length: 14 amino acids. The CDR3 loop reads CASSLSRVANEQFF. As DNA, the CDR3 is TGTGCCAGCAGTTTGTCTCGGGTCGCCAATGAGCAGTTCTTC.

This clonotype was observed a handful of times. The chain joins TRBV5-6 to TRBJ2-2; 10 bases agree with TRBD1. Germline trimming cut 5 bases from V and 1 base from J; bases unmatched to any gene: 2. The CDR3 is 15 amino acids. Germline lookup yields CDR1 SGHDT and CDR2 YYEEEE. The CDR3 is CASRRTGGNTGELFF. CDR3 DNA sequence: TGTGCCAGCAGGAGGACAGGGGGGAACACCGGGGAGCTGTTTTTT.

This clonotype was picked up a small number of times. The chain joins TRBV20-1 to TRBJ2-1, with TRBD2 as a possible D gene (6 bases). Trimming left V 1 base short and J 13 bases short, with 23 bases between. Per the germline V gene, CDR1 is DFQATT and CDR2 is SNEGSKA (reference sequence). The CDR3 is 15 amino acids. CDR3 sequence: CSARVPAGSPGDQFF. The CDR3, as DNA: TGCAGTGCTAGAGTTCCGGCGGGGTCGCCAGGTGATCAGTTCTTC.

This clonotype was seen a few times. Here the CDR3 DNA reads TGCAGCGTCTCTGGACTAGCGGGAGGCCCGAGCGACGAGCAGTACTTC. It specifies CSVSGLAGGPSDEQYF. This chain joins TRBV29-1 and TRBJ2-7, with 14 bases fitting TRBD2. The ends lost 6 bases at V and 5 bases at J; junction bases unmatched: 12. In germline, CDR1 is SQVTM, CDR2 ANQGSEA. There are 16 residues in the CDR3.

A single count supports this clonotype. A single base separates this from a much larger clone, so it may be a read error. The chain carries TRBV5-1 and TRBJ2-5; D uncertain. From germline, CDR1 is SGHRS and CDR2 YFSETQ. This CDR3 has 12 amino acids. The CDR3 DNA sequence: TGCGCCAGCAGCTTGACCCAAGCGACCCAGTACTTC. Residues: CASSLTQATQYF.

This clonotype was seen at least ten times. This chain uses TRBV4-2 with TRBJ2-1, with TRBD1 matching over 12 bases. Germline V CDR1 and CDR2: LGHNA, YNFKEQ. The CDR3 is 16 residues long. V was pared by 2 bases and J by 9 bases, with 8 bases of the junction left unmatched. The CDR3 loop reads CASSQLIGTGGGEQFF. CDR3 coding DNA: TGTGCCAGCAGCCAATTGATCGGGACAGGGGGCGGTGAGCAGTTCTTC.

Regarding this clonotype: The junction shows a germline mismatch at one end, possibly a read error. The J gene is TRBJ2-1, the V gene TRBV28; D gene unclear. Germline V CDR1 and CDR2: MDHEN, SYDVKM. The CDR3 sequence is 14 residues long. CDR3 DNA sequence: TGTGCCAGCAGTTTAAGTGACGGTTACAATGAGCATTTCTTC. It yields the protein CASSLSDGYNEHFF.

This clonotype appeared many times. The chain recombines TRBV5-1 with TRBJ2-7; TRBD1 matches 7 bases. This CDR3 spans 16 amino acids. The germline CDR1 and CDR2 sequences are SGHRS and YFSETQ. V trimming: 1 base; J trimming: 0 bases; junction bases outside the gene matches: 7. DNA for the CDR3: TGCGCCAGCAGCTTGCAGGGGCAGGGGGTCTCCTACGAGCAGTACTTC. Translation gives CASSLQGQGVSYEQYF.

The genes are TRBV20-1 and TRBJ1-2; D remains ambiguous. There are 15 residues in the CDR3. Looked up from germline, CDR1 is DFQATT and CDR2 is SNEGSKA (reference sequence). V dropped 6 bases and J dropped 8 bases, with 25 bases sitting between them. The CDR3: CSAPIRDALKGGYTF. The DNA for the CDR3 is TGCAGTGCCCCCATCCGGGATGCCCTTAAAGGCGGCTACACCTTC.

The gene calls are TRBV5-1 and TRBJ2-1; TRBD1 agrees at 7 bases. This CDR3 spans 17 amino acids. Unmatched junction bases numbered 14, after V lost 3 bases and J lost 5 bases. CDR1 and CDR2 from the germline V gene are SGHRS and YFSETQ. The CDR3 loop is CASSSSPSGTDNNEQFF. CDR3 nucleotides: TGCGCCAGCAGCTCTAGCCCCTCCGGGACAGATAACAATGAGCAGTTCTTC. The full variable domain, completed using reference TRBV5-1 and TRBJ2-1, is KAGVTQTPRYLIKTRGQQVTLSCSPISGHRSVSWYQQTPGQGLQFLFEYFSETQRNKGNFPGRFSGRQFSNSRSEMNVSTLELGDSALYLCASSSSPSGTDNNEQFFGPGTRLTVL.

The gene calls are TRBV10-3 and TRBJ2-2; D is undetermined. The CDR3 has 14 residues. The germline CDR1 and CDR2 sequences are ENHRY and SYGVKD. V lost 0 bases, J lost 1 base, and 3 bases lay in between. The CDR3 DNA is TGTGCCATCAGTGAGTCTGAGAACACCGGGGAGCTGTTTTTT. Encoded protein: CAISESENTGELFF.

Points on this clonotype: A junction boundary mismatches the germline segment, possibly from a read error. V and J are TRBV6-2 or TRBV6-3 and TRBJ1-1; no reliable D call. The CDR3 is made up of 15 amino acids. Germline V CDR1 and CDR2: MNHEY, SVGEGT. In DNA, the CDR3 is TGTGCCATCAGTCGTGGGGTGGGGTCAGGAACTGAAGCTTTCTTT. Residues: CAISRGVGSGTEAFF.

The chain has TRBV7-9 and TRBJ1-3, with unresolved D. V was pared by 1 base and J by 2 bases, with 6 bases between. In germline, CDR1 is SEHNR, CDR2 FQNEAQ (reference sequence). The CDR3 covers 14 residues. CDR3 amino acids: CASSLERAGNTIYF. The CDR3 DNA sequence: TGTGCCAGCAGCTTAGAAAGGGCTGGAAACACCATATATTTT.

The chain employs TRBV20-1 and TRBJ1-1, with a possible D match to TRBD1 (6 bases). The CDR3 sequence is 13 residues long. Trimming stripped 6 bases from V and 0 bases from J, with 11 bases between. Germline CDR1 DFQATT, CDR2 SNEGSKA (reference sequence). Here the CDR3 DNA reads TGCAGTGCCCACGGACAGATGAACACTGAAGCTTTCTTT. Translated, it gives CSAHGQMNTEAFF.

The chain has TRBV11-2 and TRBJ2-1; perhaps TRBD2 as D (5 bases). Germline V gene data show CDR1 as SGHAT and CDR2 as FQNNGV. CDR3 length: 15 amino acids. V shed 5 bases and J shed 2 bases, with 13 bases lying between them. The CDR3 sequence is CASSRGRVAYNEQFF. The CDR3 nucleotides are TGTGCCAGCAGCCGAGGGCGGGTGGCCTACAATGAGCAGTTCTTC.

The J gene is TRBJ2-4, the V gene TRBV12-3 or TRBV12-4, with a weak D call TRBD1 (5 bases). This CDR3 contains 14 residues. The V and J ends lost 1 base and 7 bases respectively, with 11 bases between them. The DNA for the CDR3 is TGTGCCAGCAGTTTAGGACTGAAGGGGAACATTCAGTACTTC. As protein: CASSLGLKGNIQYF.

The chain employs TRBV10-2 and TRBJ2-5; D is unresolved. This CDR3 region has 14 residues. V was clipped by 2 bases and J by 2 bases, with 9 bases between them. Germline-derived CDR1 and CDR2 are WSHSY and SAAADI. The CDR3 bases are TGCGCCAGCAGTGAGCCTGGCTTTCAAGAGACCCAGTACTTC. Translating gives CASSEPGFQETQYF.